This section outlines one T cell receptor (beta chain) sequence together with its context. Antigen: not known. The CDR3 length is 15 residues. V lost 0 bases and J 6 bases, leaving 16 bases between the germline ends. Germline lookup yields CDR1 SGHDT and CDR2 YYEEEE. The data were produced by immunoSEQ multiplex PCR, yet TCRdb's version contains in-frame clones alone and is incomplete. This sample has about 37,000 clones; roughly 87% occur once, and the top ten carry roughly 20%. The data are from a study of OX40 agonist ivuxolimab in advanced cancers. In the study overall: Across the patients, intravenous ivuxolimab was delivered every 2 weeks at 0.01 to 10 mg/kg.

General study findings and limits: Compared with CD4+, CD8+ T cells on average had more expanded clones. Not determined was the antigen specificity of the expanded peripheral T cells. In the 0.1 to 3.0 mg/kg range, CD4+ and CD8+ blood T cells had expanded clonally by week 6.

The sequencing used CD4+ or CD8+ T cells sorted from blood, collected in a trial of the OX40 agonist ivuxolimab. V is TRBV5-6 and J is TRBJ2-7; D is perhaps TRBD1 (6 bases). This receptor was identified in an adult with an advanced solid tumor such as melanoma, head and neck, liver or kidney cancer. The CDR3 protein is CASSLALNREREQYF. CDR3 in DNA: TGTGCCAGCAGCTTGGCCCTCAACAGGGAGCGCGAGCAGTACTTC. Full variable domain (missing parts from reference TRBV5-6 and TRBJ2-7): DAGVTQSPTHLIKTRGQQVTLRCSPKSGHDTVSWYQQALGQGPQFIFQYYEEEERQRGNFPDRFSGHQFPNYSSELNVNALLLGDSALYLCASSLALNREREQYFGPGTRLTVT.